Listed below are T cell receptor beta chains from one sample, sequenced in a study of CD8 T cells in ankylosing spondylitis. TCRdb analysed the 5' RACE reads with MiXCR anew, one entry per CDR3 protein. The repertoire consists of around 150,000 distinct CDR3 sequences, with 30% to 35% occurring once and the leading ten covering 6%. The sample taken for sequencing was synovial fluid, either unsorted or a sorted T cell fraction (not recorded which). These receptors were collected from a male donor with ankylosing spondylitis. Both conserved end residues are part of each CDR3. The order of the fields is CDR3 length, J gene, V gene, clone size, D gene, CDR3 DNA, CDR3 protein. D genes are given only for firm matches. Rows give clone size only sometimes, using once, few, many, or a class for an expanded clone.

len: 15
j_gene: TRBJ1-1
v_gene: TRBV7-6
abundance: -
d_gene: -
CDR3nt: TGTGCCAGCAGCCTCCTCGACCCAACGAACACTGAAGCTTTCTTT
CDR3aa: CASSLLDPTNTEAFF

len: 15
j_gene: TRBJ1-1
v_gene: TRBV10-3
abundance: -
d_gene: -
CDR3nt: TGTGCCATCAGGGACACGGCGACCCGAGCCACTGAAGCTTTCTTT
CDR3aa: CAIRDTATRATEAFF

len: 12
j_gene: TRBJ1-2
v_gene: TRBV4-1
abundance: -
d_gene: -
CDR3nt: TGCGCCAGCGGGGCCCCTACTTATGGCTACACCTTC
CDR3aa: CASGAPTYGYTF

len: 15
j_gene: TRBJ2-2
v_gene: TRBV6-1
abundance: -
d_gene: -
CDR3nt: TGTGCCAGCAGTGAGCGCCTCAGAGCGGGCGGGGAGCTGTTTTTT
CDR3aa: CASSERLRAGGELFF

len: 14
j_gene: TRBJ2-1
v_gene: TRBV11-2
abundance: -
d_gene: TRBD2
CDR3nt: TGTGCCAGCAGGGGACTACTCACGGAGAATGAGCAGTTCTTC
CDR3aa: CASRGLLTENEQFF

len: 18
j_gene: TRBJ2-2
v_gene: TRBV24-1
abundance: many
d_gene: -
CDR3nt: TGTGCCACCAGTGATTTTCCCGATCCGGGACCTAGTAACGGGGAGCTGTTTTTT
CDR3aa: CATSDFPDPGPSNGELFF

len: 14
j_gene: TRBJ2-2
v_gene: TRBV20-1
abundance: -
d_gene: -
CDR3nt: TGCAGTGCTAGCGGAGATCGCGGCACCGGGGAGCTGTTTTTT
CDR3aa: CSASGDRGTGELFF

len: 14
j_gene: TRBJ2-3
v_gene: TRBV30
abundance: -
d_gene: TRBD1
CDR3nt: TGTGCCTGGAGGCGGGACAGGGAAACAGATACGCAGTATTTT
CDR3aa: CAWRRDRETDTQYF

len: 15
j_gene: TRBJ2-2
v_gene: TRBV7-2
abundance: -
d_gene: -
CDR3nt: TGTGCCAGCAGCCAGTCAGAACTTAGGAGCCGGGAGCTGTTTTTT
CDR3aa: CASSQSELRSRELFF

len: 15
j_gene: TRBJ1-2
v_gene: TRBV7-9
abundance: medium-sized
d_gene: -
CDR3nt: TGTGCCAGCAGCTTCCTGAGACAGGATAACTATGGCTACACCTTC
CDR3aa: CASSFLRQDNYGYTF

len: 15
j_gene: TRBJ2-7
v_gene: TRBV10-3
abundance: -
d_gene: -
CDR3nt: TGTGCCATCAGTGAGCCCGGGACTTCCTCCTACGAGCAGTACTTC
CDR3aa: CAISEPGTSSYEQYF

len: 12
j_gene: TRBJ1-2
v_gene: TRBV6-2/TRBV6-3
abundance: few
d_gene: -
CDR3nt: TGTGCCAGCAGTTTCTCCGGGTTTGGCTACACCTTC
CDR3aa: CASSFSGFGYTF

len: 17
j_gene: TRBJ1-4
v_gene: TRBV7-2
abundance: -
d_gene: TRBD1
CDR3nt: TGTGCCAGCAGCTTAACACGACGACAGGGGCTCGTAGAAAAACTGTTTTTT
CDR3aa: CASSLTRRQGLVEKLFF

len: 13
j_gene: TRBJ1-1
v_gene: TRBV3-1
abundance: -
d_gene: -
CDR3nt: TGTGCCAGCAGCCCGGCCTTGAACACTGAAGCTTTCTTT
CDR3aa: CASSPALNTEAFF

len: 19
j_gene: TRBJ1-5
v_gene: TRBV28
abundance: -
d_gene: -
CDR3nt: TGTGCCAGCAGTGGAGGACTGAGGGCAGGGAAGAATAGCAATCAGCCCCAGCATTTT
CDR3aa: CASSGGLRAGKNSNQPQHF

len: 12
j_gene: TRBJ2-1
v_gene: TRBV20-1
abundance: few
d_gene: -
CDR3nt: TGCAGTGCTACGAGTCCCTACAATGAGCAGTTCTTC
CDR3aa: CSATSPYNEQFF

len: 17
j_gene: TRBJ2-6
v_gene: TRBV6-5
abundance: -
d_gene: TRBD1
CDR3nt: TGTGCCAGCAGTTACTCGGGTCAGGGGGCCGGGGCCAACGTCCTGACTTTC
CDR3aa: CASSYSGQGAGANVLTF